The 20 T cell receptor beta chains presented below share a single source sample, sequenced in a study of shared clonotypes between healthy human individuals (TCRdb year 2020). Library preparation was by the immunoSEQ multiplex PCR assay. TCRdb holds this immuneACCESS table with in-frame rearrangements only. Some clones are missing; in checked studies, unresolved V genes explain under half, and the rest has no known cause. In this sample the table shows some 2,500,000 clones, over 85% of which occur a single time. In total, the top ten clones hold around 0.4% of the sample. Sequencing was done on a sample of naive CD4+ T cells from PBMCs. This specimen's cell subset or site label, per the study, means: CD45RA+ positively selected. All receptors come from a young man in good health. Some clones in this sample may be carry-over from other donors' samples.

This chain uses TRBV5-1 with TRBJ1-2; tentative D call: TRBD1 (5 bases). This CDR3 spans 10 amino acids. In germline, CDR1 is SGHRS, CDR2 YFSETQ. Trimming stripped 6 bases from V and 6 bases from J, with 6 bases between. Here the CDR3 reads CASKGDGYTF. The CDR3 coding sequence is TGCGCCAGCAAAGGGGATGGCTACACCTTC. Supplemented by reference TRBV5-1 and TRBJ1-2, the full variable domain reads KAGVTQTPRYLIKTRGQQVTLSCSPISGHRSVSWYQQTPGQGLQFLFEYFSETQRNKGNFPGRFSGRQFSNSRSEMNVSTLELGDSALYLCASKGDGYTFGSGTRLTVV.

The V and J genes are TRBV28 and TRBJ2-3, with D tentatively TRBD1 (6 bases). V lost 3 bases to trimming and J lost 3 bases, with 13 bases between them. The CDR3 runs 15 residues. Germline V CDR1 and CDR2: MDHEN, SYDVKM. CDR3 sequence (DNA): TGTGCCAGCAGTTTGCCAGACAGGTTGACAGATACGCAGTATTTT. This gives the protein CASSLPDRLTDTQYF.

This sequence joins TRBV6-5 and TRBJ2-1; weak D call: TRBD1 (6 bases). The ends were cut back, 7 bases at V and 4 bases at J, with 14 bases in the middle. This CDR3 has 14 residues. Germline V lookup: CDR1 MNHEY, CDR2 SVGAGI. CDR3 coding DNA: TGTGCCAGCAAACAGGGTTTCACATACAATGAGCAGTTCTTC. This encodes CASKQGFTYNEQFF.

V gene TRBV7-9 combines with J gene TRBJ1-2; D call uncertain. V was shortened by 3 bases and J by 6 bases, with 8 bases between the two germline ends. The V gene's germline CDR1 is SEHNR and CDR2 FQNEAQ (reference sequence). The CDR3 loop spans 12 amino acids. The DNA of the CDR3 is TGTGCCAGCAGCTTCGGTGGAGATGGCTACACCTTC. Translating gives CASSFGGDGYTF.

The CDR3 DNA follows: TGTGCCAGCAGCTGGCTGAACACAGATACGCAGTATTTT. It encodes CASSWLNTDTQYF. The chain combines TRBV7-2 with TRBJ2-3, with D unclear. This CDR3 is built from 13 residues. From germline, CDR1 is SGHTA and CDR2 FQGNSA. V was shortened by 4 bases and J by 2 bases, with 7 bases between the two germline ends.

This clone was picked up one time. CDR3 region: CATTFGLSGNTIYF. CDR3 coding DNA: TGTGCCACCACCTTCGGGCTCTCTGGAAACACCATATATTTT. The gene calls are TRBV19 and TRBJ1-3; D ambiguous. The CDR3 contains 14 residues. Trimming removed 10 bases at V and 0 bases at J, with 13 bases between. Germline V gives CDR1 LNHDA, CDR2 SQIVND (reference sequence).

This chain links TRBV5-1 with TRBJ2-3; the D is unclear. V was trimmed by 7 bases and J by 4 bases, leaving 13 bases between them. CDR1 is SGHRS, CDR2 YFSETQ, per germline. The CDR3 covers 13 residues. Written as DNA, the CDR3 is TGCGCCAGCTTCCAAAACGGGCCAGATACGCAGTATTTT. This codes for CASFQNGPDTQYF.

For the CDR3, the DNA is TGTGCCAGCAGCTTACATCTAGCGGGTGATTTCGTGACCCAGTACTTC. This encodes CASSLHLAGDFVTQYF. J is TRBJ2-5 and V is TRBV7-2, with 8 bases aligning to TRBD2. Trimming at V came to 2 bases and at J to 7 bases, leaving 12 bases not matched to a gene. Per the germline V gene, CDR1 is SGHTA and CDR2 is FQGNSA. This CDR3 has 16 residues. The variable domain in full, completed from reference TRBV7-2 and TRBJ2-5, reads GAGVSQSPSNKVTEKGKDVELRCDPISGHTALYWYRQSLGQGLEFLIYFQGNSAPDKSGLPSDRFSAERTGGSVSTLTIQRTQQEDSAVYLCASSLHLAGDFVTQYFGPGTRLLVL.

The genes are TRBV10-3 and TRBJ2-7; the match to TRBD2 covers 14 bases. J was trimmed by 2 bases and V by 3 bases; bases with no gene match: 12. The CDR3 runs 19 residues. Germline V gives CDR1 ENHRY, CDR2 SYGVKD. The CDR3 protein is CAISDARTSGRPNAYEQYF. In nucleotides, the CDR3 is TGTGCCATCAGTGACGCGAGGACTAGCGGGAGGCCTAACGCCTACGAGCAGTACTTC.

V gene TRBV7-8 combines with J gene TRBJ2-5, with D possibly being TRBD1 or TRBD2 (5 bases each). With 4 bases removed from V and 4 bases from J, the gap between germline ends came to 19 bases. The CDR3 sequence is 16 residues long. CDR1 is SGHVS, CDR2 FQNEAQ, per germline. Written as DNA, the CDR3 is TGTGCCAGCAGCTCCAGAACGGGACCTGGGGGAGAGACCCAGTACTTC. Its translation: CASSSRTGPGGETQYF.

For the CDR3, the DNA is TGTGCCAGCTCACGGACTAGCGGAGGGGTGGAGACCCAGTACTTC. Its protein is CASSRTSGGVETQYF. This chain connects TRBV18 to TRBJ2-5; 10 bases align to TRBD2. The CDR3 loop spans 15 amino acids. J was trimmed by 5 bases and V by 4 bases; bases with no gene match: 7. Germline V gene sequence: CDR1 KGHSH, CDR2 LQKENI.

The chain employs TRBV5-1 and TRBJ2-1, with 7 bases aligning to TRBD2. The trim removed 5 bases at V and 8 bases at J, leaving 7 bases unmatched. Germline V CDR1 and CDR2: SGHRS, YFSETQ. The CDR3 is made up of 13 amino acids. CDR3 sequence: CASRGGSYYEQFF. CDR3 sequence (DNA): TGCGCCAGCAGGGGCGGGAGTTACTATGAGCAGTTCTTC.

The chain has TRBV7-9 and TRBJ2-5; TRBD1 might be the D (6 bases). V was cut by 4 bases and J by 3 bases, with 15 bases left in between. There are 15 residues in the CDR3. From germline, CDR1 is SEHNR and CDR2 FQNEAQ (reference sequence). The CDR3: CASSSQDRDKETQYF. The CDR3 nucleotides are TGTGCCAGCAGCTCTCAGGACAGAGATAAAGAGACCCAGTACTTC.

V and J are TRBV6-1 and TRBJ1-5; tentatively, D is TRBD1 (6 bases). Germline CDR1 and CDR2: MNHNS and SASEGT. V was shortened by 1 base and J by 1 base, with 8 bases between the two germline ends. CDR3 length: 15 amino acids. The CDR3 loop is CASSEGQASNQPQHF. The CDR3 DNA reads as TGTGCCAGCAGTGAAGGACAGGCGAGCAATCAGCCCCAGCATTTT.

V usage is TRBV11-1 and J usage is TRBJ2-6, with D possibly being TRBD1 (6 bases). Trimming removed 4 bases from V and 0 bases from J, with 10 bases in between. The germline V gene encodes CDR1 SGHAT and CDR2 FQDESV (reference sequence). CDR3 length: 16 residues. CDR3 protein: CASSWTDSSGANVLTF. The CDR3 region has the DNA TGTGCCAGCAGCTGGACAGATTCCTCTGGGGCCAACGTCCTGACTTTC. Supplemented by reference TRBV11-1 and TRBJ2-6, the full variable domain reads EAEVAQSPRYKITEKSQAVAFWCDPISGHATLYWYRQILGQGPELLVQFQDESVVDDSQLPKDRFSAERLKGVDSTLKIQPAELGDSAMYLCASSWTDSSGANVLTFGAGSRLTVL.

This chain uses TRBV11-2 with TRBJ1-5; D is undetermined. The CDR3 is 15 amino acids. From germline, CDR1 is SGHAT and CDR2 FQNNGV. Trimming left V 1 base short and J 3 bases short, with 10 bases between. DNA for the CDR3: TGTGCCAGCAGCTTAGGCATGGGGAACAATCAGCCCCAGCATTTT. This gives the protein CASSLGMGNNQPQHF.

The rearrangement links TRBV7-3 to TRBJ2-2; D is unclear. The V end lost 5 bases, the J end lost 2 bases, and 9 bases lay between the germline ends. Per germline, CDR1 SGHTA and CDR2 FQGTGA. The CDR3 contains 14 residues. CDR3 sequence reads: CASSASINTGELFF. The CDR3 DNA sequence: TGTGCCAGCAGCGCCTCGATAAACACCGGGGAGCTGTTTTTT.

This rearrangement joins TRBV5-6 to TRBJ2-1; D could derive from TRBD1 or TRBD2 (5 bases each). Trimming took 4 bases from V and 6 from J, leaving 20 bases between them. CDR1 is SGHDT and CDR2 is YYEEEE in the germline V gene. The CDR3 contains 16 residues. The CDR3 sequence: CASSADTPGRFNEQFF. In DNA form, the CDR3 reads TGTGCCAGCAGCGCAGACACTCCGGGACGTTTCAATGAGCAGTTCTTC.

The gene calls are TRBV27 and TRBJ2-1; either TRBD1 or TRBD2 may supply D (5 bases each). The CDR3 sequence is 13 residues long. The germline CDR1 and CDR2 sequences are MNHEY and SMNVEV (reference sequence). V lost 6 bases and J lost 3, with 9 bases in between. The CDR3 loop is CASRRDVYNEQFF. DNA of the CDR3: TGTGCCAGCAGAAGGGACGTCTACAATGAGCAGTTCTTC.

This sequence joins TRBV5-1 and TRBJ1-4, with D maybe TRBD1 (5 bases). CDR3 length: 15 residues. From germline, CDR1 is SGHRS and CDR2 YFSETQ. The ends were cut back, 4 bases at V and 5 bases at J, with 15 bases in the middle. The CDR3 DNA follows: TGCGCCAGCAGCCTCCGGGACGGGGGGAATGAAAAACTGTTTTTT. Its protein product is CASSLRDGGNEKLFF.